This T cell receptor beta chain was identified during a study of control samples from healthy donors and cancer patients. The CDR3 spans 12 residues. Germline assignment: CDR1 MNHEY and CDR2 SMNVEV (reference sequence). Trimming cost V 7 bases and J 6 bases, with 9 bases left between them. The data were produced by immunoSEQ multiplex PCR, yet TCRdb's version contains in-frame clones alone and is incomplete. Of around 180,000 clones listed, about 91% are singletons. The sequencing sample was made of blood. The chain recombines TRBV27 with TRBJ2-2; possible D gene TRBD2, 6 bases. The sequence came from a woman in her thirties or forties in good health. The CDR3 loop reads CASKEGPGELFF. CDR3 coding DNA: TGTGCCAGCAAGGAGGGGCCCGGGGAGCTGTTTTTT.